This T cell receptor (beta chain) derives from a study of T cell responses to AZD1222 COVID-19 vaccine. The CDR3 covers 15 residues. CDR1 and CDR2 (germline): LNHDA, SQIVND (reference sequence). Trimming removed 7 bases at V and 4 bases at J, with 17 bases between. This clone has more than one count but fewer than ten. Its matching antigen is unknown. Method: immunoSEQ multiplex PCR; TCRdb's copy keeps in-frame clones and lacks some. The sample shows roughly 130,000 clones, approximately 92% of them seen only once. Study-level findings and limits: Donor demographics were predominantly white British with a female majority; clonal diversity may be underestimated.

The gene calls are TRBV19 and TRBJ1-3; D unclear. The TCR sequence derives from an adult who received the AZD1222 COVID-19 vaccine. The starting material was peripheral blood, obtained 28 days after the second AZD1222 dose. The CDR3: CASTTLRGTGNTIYF. The CDR3 DNA reads as TGTGCCAGTACCACCTTGCGGGGAACCGGAAACACCATATATTTT.